The 9 T cell receptor beta chains listed next were all sequenced from one sample in a study of cytomegalovirus exposure and HLA in healthy donors. Researchers ran the PCR with 60 Vbeta and 13 Jbeta primers. Here immunoSEQ multiplex PCR was the method, and the copy in TCRdb shows in-frame clones only, minus some. Among tens of thousands of clones, roughly 74% were seen once, and the ten largest hold approximately 22%. Sequenced material: PBMCs. The receptors originated from a woman aged 25 to 39 in good health and CMV-seropositive.

This chain connects TRBV9 to TRBJ1-1, with D unresolved. V lost 3 bases to trimming and J lost 0 bases, with 9 bases between them. The CDR3 length is 14 residues. CDR1 is SGDLS, CDR2 YYNGEE, per germline. CDR3 residues: CASSARLMNTEAFF. Written as DNA, the CDR3 is TGTGCCAGCAGCGCCCGACTGATGAACACTGAAGCTTTCTTT.

The genes are TRBV7-6 and TRBJ2-7; the D gene is possibly TRBD2 (6 bases). The CDR3 consists of 15 residues. Deletions cut 0 bases from V and 6 bases from J, with 15 bases between. Germline CDR1 and CDR2: SGHVS and FNYEAQ. The CDR3 loop is CASSLAEVVAAEQYF. CDR3 coding DNA: TGTGCCAGCAGCTTAGCGGAAGTGGTAGCGGCCGAGCAGTACTTC.

V and J are TRBV28 and TRBJ1-4; 8 bases match TRBD1. V was clipped by 6 bases and J by 7 bases; unmatched bases: 7. The CDR3 is 14 amino acids. In germline, CDR1 is MDHEN, CDR2 SYDVKM. The CDR3 spells CASSQQGEGEKLFF. The CDR3 DNA follows: TGTGCCAGCAGCCAACAGGGGGAGGGTGAAAAACTGTTTTTT.

CDR3 protein: CSVRGSGRNEQYF. The CDR3 DNA reads TGCAGCGTTAGGGGTAGCGGCCGGAACGAGCAGTACTTC. The chain uses TRBV29-1 and TRBJ2-7, with D perhaps matching TRBD2 (6 bases). V lost 5 bases to trimming and J lost 5 bases, with 16 bases between them. Germline V gene data show CDR1 as SQVTM and CDR2 as ANQGSEA. The CDR3 extends over 13 amino acids.

This clone was detected only a few times. The chain couples TRBV5-4 to TRBJ2-7, with 9 bases fitting TRBD1. This CDR3 spans 15 amino acids. Per the germline V gene, CDR1 is SGHNT and CDR2 is YYREEE (reference sequence). Trimming removed 0 bases from V and 2 bases from J; junction bases left unmatched: 3. The CDR3 loop reads CASSLEGTGTYEQYF. The DNA of the CDR3 is TGTGCCAGCAGCTTGGAGGGGACAGGGACCTACGAGCAGTACTTC.

This clone was seen only once. The chain uses TRBV6-5 and TRBJ1-5; D possibly corresponds to TRBD1 (5 bases). Germline values: CDR1 MNHEY, CDR2 SVGAGI. This CDR3 has 16 residues. V lost 4 bases and J 1 base, leaving 14 bases between the germline ends. The CDR3 nucleotides read TGTGCCAGCAGTTCAGCAGGGCAGCACAGCAATCAGCCCCAGCATTTT. Protein: CASSSAGQHSNQPQHF.

This chain links TRBV28 with TRBJ2-7, with D hard to call. CDR1 and CDR2 (germline): MDHEN, SYDVKM. The CDR3 is made up of 13 amino acids. Trimming took off 8 bases at V and 6 bases at J, with 17 bases between the two ends. For the CDR3, the DNA is TGTGCCAGCCTTCGGCTAGAAGTAGGCGAGCAGTACTTC. Protein sequence: CASLRLEVGEQYF.

This clone came up once. The J gene is TRBJ2-1, the V gene TRBV9, with D possibly being TRBD2 (6 bases). The CDR3 is made up of 17 amino acids. V lost 0 bases and J 0 bases, leaving 13 bases between the germline ends. CDR1 SGDLS and CDR2 YYNGEE come from the germline V gene. In nucleotides, the CDR3 is TGTGCCAGCAGCGTAGGTATCGGGGGAGACTCCTACAATGAGCAGTTCTTC. Its protein is CASSVGIGGDSYNEQFF. Together with reference TRBV9 and TRBJ2-1, the CDR3 gives the full variable domain: DSGVTQTPKHLITATGQRVTLRCSPRSGDLSVYWYQQSLDQGLQFLIQYYNGEERAKGNILERFSAQQFPDLHSELNLSSLELGDSALYFCASSVGIGGDSYNEQFFGPGTRLTVL.

The V gene is TRBV7-5, the J gene TRBJ2-1; the table calls TRBD2, which could not be checked here. TRBV7-5 is reported as a pseudogene. This CDR3 is built from 16 residues. The CDR3 sequence: CARSPTSGRAYNEQFF. The CDR3 bases are TGTGCCAGAAGCCCTACTAGCGGGAGGGCCTACAATGAGCAGTTCTTC.